These 5 T cell receptor beta chains originate from one sample sequenced in a study of T-cell reconstitution after alpha-beta-depleted transplantation in children. Unique molecular identifiers were incorporated when the TCRbeta library was constructed. Each CDR3 protein gets one entry after TCRdb re-called the PCR reads with MiXCR. The sample lists about 870,000 distinct CDR3 sequences; 15% to 20% were seen once. Here the sequenced sample was PBMCs, mostly from graft donor cells, taken 360 days after TCRalphabeta/CD19-depleted stem cell transplant. The source of these receptors is a male patient aged 10 to 17 who had a stem cell transplant for acute lymphoblastic leukemia, so the T cells may come from the graft donor.

V is TRBV20-1 and J is TRBJ2-7, with 12 bases identical to TRBD1. The J segment lost 7 bases and the V segment lost 5 bases, leaving 12 bases of the junction unmatched. In germline, CDR1 is DFQATT, CDR2 SNEGSKA (reference sequence). The CDR3 loop spans 15 amino acids. The CDR3 loop reads CSAGTPGQGAWEQYF. The DNA for the CDR3 is TGCAGTGCTGGCACACCGGGACAGGGGGCATGGGAGCAGTACTTC.

In regard to this clonotype: No conserved phenylalanine or tryptophan ends this CDR3, so it is likely a read error. The V call is TRBV5-1, the J call TRBJ1-4, with no clear D. Germline V CDR1 and CDR2: SGHRS, YFSETQ. The length of the CDR3 is 19 residues. The V end was cut by 1 base, the J end by 0 bases, with 19 bases between. The chain's CDR3 is CASSLRRTLNRATNEKLFY. The CDR3 DNA reads TGCGCCAGCAGCTTGAGACGGACCTTAAACCGCGCAACTAATGAAAAACTGTTTTAT.

This clonotype was seen a few times. The chain is built from TRBV5-1 and TRBJ2-3; 7 bases are a match to TRBD2. This CDR3 has 17 amino acids. Trimming at V came to 0 bases and at J to 5 bases, leaving 12 bases not matched to a gene. Germline V gene sequence: CDR1 SGHRS, CDR2 YFSETQ. The CDR3 here is CASSLEGPAGSRDTQYF. The DNA of the CDR3 is TGCGCCAGCAGCTTGGAAGGTCCAGCGGGATCGAGAGATACGCAGTATTTT.

The CDR3 here is CASSSPAGQVGELFF. The DNA for the CDR3 is TGCGCCAGCAGCTCCCCAGCGGGGCAGGTCGGGGAGCTGTTTTTT. The chain carries TRBV5-1 and TRBJ2-2; 7 bases fit TRBD2. V dropped 3 bases and J dropped 7; count of bases not matched to a gene: 9. Germline V CDR1 and CDR2: SGHRS, YFSETQ. The CDR3 length is 15 residues.

This clonotype has just a few counts. This chain links TRBV5-1 with TRBJ2-7; no firm D call. The germline gives CDR1 SGHRS, CDR2 YFSETQ. This CDR3 region has 14 residues. V was pared by 6 bases and J by 6 bases, with 19 bases between. CDR3 bases: TGCGCCAGCACCTCGACCTCGGTCGTTGTCGAGCAGTACTTC. Translation: CASTSTSVVVEQYF.